This TCR beta chain was captured in a study of blood T cell repertoires in COVID-19. At the level of the study: Specimens from acute and convalescent COVID-19 originated in the United States, Italy and Spain. The cDNA or gDNA used as material had been derived from T cells, B-cell-depleted T cells, or PBMCs.

Contact with a PCR-confirmed or clinician-diagnosed COVID-19 case occurred within 2 weeks of entry. Profiling relied on immunoSEQ multiplex PCR, and the TCRdb table lists in-frame clones only, not all of them. The sample lists fewer than 350,000 clones, more than 70% occurring once. The V gene's germline CDR1 is LGHNA and CDR2 YNFKEQ. There are 13 residues in the CDR3. V lost 4 bases and J 9 bases, leaving 13 bases between the germline ends. Material for sequencing was PBMCs or T cells enriched from blood (not recorded which). V is TRBV4-2 and J is TRBJ2-1; D might be TRBD2 (5 bases). The receptor's source is a woman aged 25 to 39 who had been exposed to COVID-19. The CDR3 DNA reads TGTGCCAGCAGCCCAAAGTTAGAGGGTGAGCAGTTCTTC. Amino acid sequence: CASSPKLEGEQFF.